This TCR beta chain is from a study of memory CD4+ T cells and cytomegalovirus serostatus. In the study overall: Of the healthy Belgian adults, 8 to 10 were CMV seropositive and approximately 24 seronegative. The study, taken as a whole, reports: Each of 65 to 70 CMV-associated TCRbeta sequences occurred in one to five individuals.

Trimming removed 6 bases from V and 4 bases from J, with 9 bases in between. Germline V gene lookup returns CDR1 SNHLY and CDR2 FYNNEI. The CDR3 has 12 amino acids. TCRdb's copy holds only in-frame clones and misses some; the assay was immunoSEQ multiplex PCR. The table includes roughly 49,000 clones, 82% detected once. The sort gate was single viable CD3+CD4+CD8-CD45RO+ cells for memory CD4+ T cells. Worth noting for this clone: Its matching antigen is unknown.

The chain combines TRBV2 with TRBJ1-2; D is ambiguous. What was sequenced was memory CD4+ T cells from blood. This clonotype originated in an adult in good health and CMV-seronegative. DNA for the CDR3: TGTGCCAGCAGATCAGATTCCTATGGCTACACCTTC. It is translated as CASRSDSYGYTF.